Listed here are 11 T cell receptor beta chains from one sample, sequenced in a study of cytomegalovirus exposure and HLA in healthy donors. The PCR used 60 Vbeta and 13 Jbeta primers. The assay was immunoSEQ multiplex PCR, and TCRdb's table has in-frame clones only and misses some. Found here are approximately 190,000 clones, roughly 74% of them singletons; the top ten hold approximately 2%. The material sequenced was PBMCs. These receptors all come from a woman aged 25-40 years in good health and CMV-seronegative.

V usage is TRBV10-3 and J usage is TRBJ2-3, with TRBD2 matching 10 bases. CDR1 is ENHRY and CDR2 is SYGVKD in the germline V gene. The junction had 3 bases not matched to a gene; V was cut back by 6 bases and J by 0 bases. The CDR3 has 15 residues. The CDR3: CAISPGLASTDTQYF. The DNA for the CDR3 is TGTGCCATCAGCCCGGGACTAGCGAGCACAGATACGCAGTATTTT.

The CDR3 region has the DNA TGCGCCACCTACGAGCAGTACTTC. Its protein product is CATYEQYF. The chain has TRBV10-1 and TRBJ2-5; D remains unclear. The end of the DNA is better explained by TRBJ2-7, so the J call may be wrong. The CDR3 has 8 amino acids. Per the germline V gene, CDR1 is WNHNN and CDR2 is SYGVQD (reference sequence).

This clone was observed a few times. The chain joins TRBV11-2 to TRBJ2-7, with TRBD2 as a possible D gene (6 bases). Germline CDR1 reads SGHAT; CDR2 reads FQNNGV. CDR3 length: 16 amino acids. Trimming took off 3 bases at V and 0 bases at J, with 15 bases between the two ends. CDR3: CASSFGAGRSSYEQYF. For the CDR3, the DNA is TGTGCCAGCAGCTTTGGGGCGGGGAGAAGCTCCTACGAGCAGTACTTC.

The chain combines TRBV6-5 with TRBJ1-1; D might be TRBD1 (5 bases). Trimming stripped 6 bases from V and 1 base from J, with 12 bases between. CDR1 and CDR2 (germline): MNHEY, SVGAGI. The CDR3 totals 14 residues. This CDR3 reads CASSPMGGNTEAFF. The DNA of the CDR3 is TGTGCCAGCAGCCCGATGGGGGGGAACACTGAAGCTTTCTTT.

This chain connects TRBV11-2 to TRBJ2-1; D unresolved. V lost 6 bases and J 10 bases, leaving 13 bases between the germline ends. The germline gives CDR1 SGHAT, CDR2 FQNNGV. This CDR3 comprises 12 residues. CDR3 amino acids: CASSTLVLEQFF. In DNA, the CDR3 is TGTGCCAGCAGTACACTGGTACTAGAGCAGTTCTTC.

The chain uses TRBV5-1 and TRBJ2-7, with 10 nucleotides matching TRBD1. The V and J ends lost 1 base and 3 bases, in that order; junction bases with no gene match: 4. This CDR3 contains 15 residues. Germline CDR1 and CDR2: SGHRS and YFSETQ. The CDR3 DNA follows: TGCGCCAGCAGCTTGCGTGGACAGGGGGACTACGAGCAGTACTTC. Protein product: CASSLRGQGDYEQYF.

The chain combines TRBV27 with TRBJ2-7; 10 positions match TRBD1. There are 14 residues in the CDR3. Germline CDR1 and CDR2: MNHEY and SMNVEV (reference sequence). Trimming at V came to 6 bases and at J to 4 bases, leaving 6 bases not matched to a gene. CDR3 in amino acids: CASRRTGGVYEQYF. DNA of the CDR3: TGTGCCAGCAGGCGGACAGGGGGTGTTTACGAGCAGTACTTC.

A remark on this clone: The same CDR3 arises from other DNA sequences in this sample as well. The rearrangement links TRBV7-2 to TRBJ2-5, with TRBD2 as a possible D gene (7 bases). In germline, CDR1 is SGHTA, CDR2 FQGNSA. Trimming took off 0 bases at V and 5 bases at J, with 10 bases between the two ends. The CDR3 sequence is 14 residues long. CDR3 residues: CASSLAGGGETQYF. The CDR3 region has the DNA TGTGCCAGCAGCTTAGCGGGAGGGGGGGAGACCCAGTACTTC.

The chain combines TRBV9 with TRBJ2-5, with D maybe TRBD2 (5 bases). With 4 bases removed from V and 4 bases from J, the gap between germline ends came to 26 bases. Germline V gene data show CDR1 as SGDLS and CDR2 as YYNGEE. The CDR3 runs 18 residues. The CDR3 DNA reads TGTGCCAGCAGCACGGACCAAGTCGGGGTCCCCTCGTTAGAGACCCAGTACTTC. It translates to CASSTDQVGVPSLETQYF.

This chain joins TRBV6-5 and TRBJ2-5; D call uncertain. Germline CDR1 reads MNHEY; CDR2 reads SVGAGI. V lost 3 bases and J 3 bases, leaving 11 bases between the germline ends. The length of the CDR3 is 14 residues. The CDR3 is CASSYGEAEETQYF. CDR3 nucleotides: TGTGCCAGCAGTTATGGTGAGGCCGAAGAGACCCAGTACTTC.

This chain uses TRBV2 with TRBJ2-7, with 7 bases identical to TRBD2. V shed 0 bases and J 7 bases; nucleotides not matched to a gene: 18. There are 18 residues in the CDR3. CDR1 and CDR2 (germline): SNHLY, FYNNEI. The CDR3, as DNA: TGTGCCAGCAGTGAAGCGCGCTTTTGGGAGGGGCCAGCTGGGGAGCAGTACTTC. This sequence encodes CASSEARFWEGPAGEQYF.